These T cell receptor beta chains were read from a single sample in a study of blood T cell repertoires in COVID-19. Sequencing used immunoSEQ multiplex PCR; TCRdb keeps in-frame clones, though not all of them. The sample lists just under 95,000 clones; roughly 80% were seen once. The sample was peripheral blood. The receptors were gathered from a human donor in a cohort sampled during active COVID-19. CDR3s include the opening cysteine and the closing phenylalanine or tryptophan. A D gene is named only where the DNA matches it firmly. Only part of the rows carry a size: once, few, many, or a class if the clone is expanded.

TRBJ1-2 TRBV28 once TRBD1 CASSLPRGQGDYGYTF TGTGCCAGCAGTTTACCCCGCGGACAGGGGGACTATGGCTACACCTTC
TRBJ2-2 TRBV7-2 . TRBD2 CASSPRGAGGNTGELFF TGTGCCAGCAGTCCCAGAGGAGCGGGAGGAAACACCGGGGAGCTGTTTTTT
TRBJ1-3 TRBV7-9 . . CASSLGSGAGNTIYF TGTGCCAGCAGCTTAGGCTCAGGGGCTGGAAACACCATATATTTT
TRBJ2-7 TRBV29-1 once TRBD2 CSVEGVTSGSYEQYF TGCAGCGTTGAAGGGGTGACTAGCGGGTCCTACGAGCAGTACTTC
TRBJ2-7 TRBV28 . . CASSLLRGRGEQYF TGTGCCAGCAGTTTACTCAGGGGAAGGGGGGAGCAGTACTTC
TRBJ1-5 TRBV10-3 . TRBD1 CAISPMVGQQPQHF TGTGCCATCAGTCCAATGGTGGGACAGCAGCCCCAGCATTTT
TRBJ2-5 TRBV7-2 . . CASSFSGGDQETQYF TGTGCCAGCAGCTTTTCGGGGGGCGATCAAGAGACCCAGTACTTC
TRBJ2-7 TRBV7-2 . . CASSVTREQYF TGTGCCAGCAGCGTGACAAGGGAGCAGTACTTC
TRBJ1-6 TRBV7-9 few . CASSLQDLNSPLHF TGTGCCAGCAGCTTACAGGATCTTAATTCACCCCTCCACTTT
TRBJ2-7 TRBV7-3 once TRBD2 CARRGSSLNEQYF TGTGCCAGGCGGGGGTCTTCCCTAAACGAGCAGTACTTC
TRBJ2-7 TRBV11-2 . . CASSPHSNSYEQYF TGTGCCAGCAGCCCGCACTCCAACTCCTACGAGCAGTACTTC
TRBJ1-2 TRBV7-2 . . CASSFRDTRGYTF TGTGCCAGCAGCTTTAGGGACACAAGGGGCTACACCTTC
TRBJ2-7 TRBV30 once . CAWSVLDFGEQYF TGTGCCTGGAGTGTACTCGACTTCGGCGAGCAGTACTTC
TRBJ1-5 TRBV28 . . CASRDEGRTYQPQHF TGTGCCAGCAGGGACGAGGGCAGAACGTATCAGCCCCAGCATTTT
TRBJ1-2 TRBV6-1 . . CASSEHGQSNYGYTF TGTGCCAGCAGTGAACATGGACAGTCTAACTATGGCTACACCTTC
TRBJ1-5 TRBV30 . . CAWRGAAGDQPQHF TGTGCCTGGAGGGGGGCGGCAGGGGATCAGCCCCAGCATTTT
TRBJ2-7 TRBV19 . TRBD1 CASSFGQGPYEQYF TGTGCCAGTAGTTTTGGACAGGGGCCCTACGAGCAGTACTTC
TRBJ1-1 TRBV3-1/TRBV3-2 . . CASSQDQRGTEAFF TGTGCCAGCAGCCAAGATCAACGGGGAACTGAAGCTTTCTTT
TRBJ2-7 TRBV27 . . CASSFLSSYEQYF TGTGCCAGCAGTTTTCTGAGCTCCTACGAGCAGTACTTC
TRBJ2-7 TRBV3-1/TRBV3-2 . TRBD1 CASSLRTGQGPYEQYF TGTGCCAGCAGCCTCCGCACCGGACAGGGACCCTACGAGCAGTACTTC
TRBJ2-3 TRBV5-5 . TRBD2 CASIRGLAGQVDTQYF TGTGCCAGCATCCGGGGACTAGCGGGCCAGGTAGATACGCAGTATTTT
TRBJ1-5 TRBV6-1 . . CASSESRDQPQHF TGTGCCAGCAGTGAATCCAGGGATCAGCCCCAGCATTTT
TRBJ2-2 TRBV28 once TRBD2 CATLAGERTGELFF TGTGCCACCTTAGCGGGAGAGAGGACCGGGGAGCTGTTTTTT
TRBJ1-2 TRBV28 . . CASSPPESNYGYTF TGTGCCAGCAGCCCCCCGGAGTCTAACTATGGCTACACCTTC
TRBJ2-7 TRBV6-6 . TRBD2 CASNKGTRGEQYF TGCGCCAGCAACAAAGGGACTAGGGGCGAGCAGTACTTC
TRBJ1-2 TRBV3-1/TRBV3-2 few TRBD1 CASTRDRVGGYTF TGTGCCAGCACCCGGGACAGGGTTGGAGGCTACACCTTC
TRBJ2-5 TRBV10-2 . TRBD2 CASSESKASGATQYF TGCGCCAGCAGTGAGTCGAAGGCGAGCGGGGCGACCCAGTACTTC
TRBJ2-6 TRBV18 . . CASSPKGGAGANVLTF TGTGCCAGCTCACCGAAGGGCGGGGCCGGGGCCAACGTCCTGACTTTC
TRBJ1-3 TRBV2 . TRBD1 CASGRRDSRSGNTIYF TGTGCCAGCGGAAGACGGGACAGCCGCTCTGGAAACACCATATATTTT
TRBJ1-4 TRBV18 . TRBD1 CASSRTGDEKLFF TGTGCCAGCTCACGGACAGGGGATGAAAAACTGTTTTTT
TRBJ2-3 TRBV6-6 . . CASSSEKTTDTQYF TGTGCCAGCAGTTCGGAGAAGACCACAGATACGCAGTATTTT
TRBJ1-5 TRBV28 . . CASRILGGQPQHF TGTGCCAGCAGAATCCTAGGGGGTCAGCCCCAGCATTTT
TRBJ2-7 TRBV5-1 . . CASSLQGSPYEQYF TGCGCCAGCAGCTTACAGGGTAGCCCCTACGAGCAGTACTTC